These T cell receptor beta chains were read from a single sample in a study of T cells after yellow fever vaccination. MiXCR, run by TCRdb on the 5' RACE reads, gives a single entry per CDR3 protein. The sample shows about 580,000 distinct CDR3 sequences, about 17% of them seen only once. This material consisted of PBMCs, taken roughly 5 days after the first yellow fever vaccination. Receptor source: a man younger than 35 who received the YFV17D yellow fever vaccine. CDR3s include the opening cysteine and the closing phenylalanine or tryptophan. A D gene is named only where the DNA matches it firmly. Some rows mark clone size as missing; the rest say once, few, many or name a class of expanded clone.

>TRBJ2-3|-|TRBV20-1|-
TGCAGTGCTAGGGTCTGGTCAGATACGCAGTATTTT
CSARVWSDTQYF
>TRBJ1-6|-|TRBV4-1|TRBD1
TGCGCCAGCAGCCAACCGACAGGGGCTCTCTATAATTCACCCCTCCACTTT
CASSQPTGALYNSPLHF
>TRBJ1-2|-|TRBV7-8|-
TGTGCCAGCAGCCTTATAACAGGACCCCCCACCTTC
CASSLITGPPTF
>TRBJ2-4|-|TRBV11-1|-
TGTGCCAGCAGCTCAATCCCAAACATTCAGTACTTC
CASSSIPNIQYF
>TRBJ1-2|few|TRBV12-3/TRBV12-4|-
TGTGCCAGCAGTTTAGGAGGGGTGAAGGGCTACACCTTC
CASSLGGVKGYTF
>TRBJ2-3|-|TRBV5-4|TRBD2
TGTGCCAGCAGCCCCCGGACTAGGGCTAGCACAGATACGCAGTATTTT
CASSPRTRASTDTQYF
>TRBJ2-4|-|TRBV13|-
TGTGCCAGCAGCTTTTCAAATGAGAACATTCAGTACTTC
CASSFSNENIQYF
>TRBJ2-7|-|TRBV27|TRBD2
TGTGCCAGCAGTTCGACTAGCGGGGGGGCCATATTTAACGAGCAGTACTTC
CASSSTSGGAIFNEQYF
>TRBJ2-3|few|TRBV4-1|TRBD2
TGCGCCAGCAGCCTCTATAGCGGGGGGGCGGCAGATACGCAGTATTTT
CASSLYSGGAADTQYF
>TRBJ1-4|-|TRBV7-2|-
TGTGCCAGCAGCTTAGGACTGGGTAATGAAAAACTGTTTTTT
CASSLGLGNEKLFF
>TRBJ2-2|-|TRBV29-1|-
TGCAGCGTTGTTTGGTCTCGAGGAACCGGGGAGCTGTTTTTT
CSVVWSRGTGELFF
>TRBJ2-3|-|TRBV11-1|-
TGTGCCAGCAGCTTCTTGGCAGGGTCAGATACGCAGTATTTT
CASSFLAGSDTQYF
>TRBJ1-1|many|TRBV7-2|TRBD1
TGTGCCAGCAGCTCAAGACAGGGGATGAACACTGAAGCTTTCTTT
CASSSRQGMNTEAFF
>TRBJ2-2|few|TRBV6-5|-
TGTGCCAGCAGTTACCCCAGGGGCCACGGGGAGCTGTTTTTT
CASSYPRGHGELFF
>TRBJ2-3|many|TRBV7-2|TRBD2
TGTGCCAGCAGCAAACGGACTAGCGGGGACCGCACAGATACGCAGTATTTT
CASSKRTSGDRTDTQYF
>TRBJ2-4|few|TRBV6-2/TRBV6-3|-
TGTGCCAGCACCAACCCCGGTCCATCGCTCATTCAGTACTTC
CASTNPGPSLIQYF
>TRBJ1-1|many|TRBV7-2|-
TGTGCCAGCAGCCGGGGATGGGGCGCTGAAGCTTTCTTT
CASSRGWGAEAFF
>TRBJ2-3|-|TRBV19|-
TGTGCCAGTAGTCCCCGGTTTCTGGGGGTGGGTCCAGATACGCAGTATTTT
CASSPRFLGVGPDTQYF
>TRBJ2-4|few|TRBV7-2|TRBD1
TGTGCCAGCAGCATAAAGACAGGGAAAAACATTCAGTACTTC
CASSIKTGKNIQYF
>TRBJ1-2|-|TRBV5-4|-
TGTGCCAGCAGCGCGGACAGATTCTATGGCTACACCTTC
CASSADRFYGYTF
>TRBJ2-7|-|TRBV5-5|-
TGTGCCAGCAGTTCGGCCCCCACGGAAGCCTACGAGCAGTACTTC
CASSSAPTEAYEQYF
>TRBJ2-3|few|TRBV6-1|-
TGTGCCAGCAGCATTGGACTACACAAGACAGATACGCAGTATTTT
CASSIGLHKTDTQYF
>TRBJ2-3|few|TRBV20-1|TRBD1
TGCAGTGCTGACGACAGGGGAAGCACAGATACGCAGTATTTT
CSADDRGSTDTQYF
>TRBJ2-2|few|TRBV6-1|-
TGTGCCAGCAGTGAAGTCGGATACACCGGGGAGCTGTTTTTT
CASSEVGYTGELFF